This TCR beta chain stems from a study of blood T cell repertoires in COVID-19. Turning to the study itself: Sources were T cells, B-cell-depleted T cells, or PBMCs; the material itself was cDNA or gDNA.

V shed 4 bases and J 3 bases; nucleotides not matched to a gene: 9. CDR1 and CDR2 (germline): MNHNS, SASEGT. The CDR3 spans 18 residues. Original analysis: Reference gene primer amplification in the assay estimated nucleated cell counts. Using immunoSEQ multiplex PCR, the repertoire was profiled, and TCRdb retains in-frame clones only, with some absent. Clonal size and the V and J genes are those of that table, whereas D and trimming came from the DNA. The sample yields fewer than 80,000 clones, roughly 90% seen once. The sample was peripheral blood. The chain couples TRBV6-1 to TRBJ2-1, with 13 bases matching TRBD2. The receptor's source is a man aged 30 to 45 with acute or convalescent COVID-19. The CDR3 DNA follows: TGTGCCAGCAGTGTGCGACTAGCGGGGGGCCTAATCTACAATGAGCAGTTCTTC. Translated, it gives CASSVRLAGGLIYNEQFF.